One and the same sample provided the 17 T cell receptor beta chains below, sequenced in a study of cytomegalovirus exposure and HLA in healthy donors. A multiplex PCR was run with 60 Vbeta primers and 13 Jbeta primers. TCRdb keeps only in-frame clones here, not all; method: immunoSEQ multiplex PCR. This sample has about 120,000 clones, with 60% to 85% found just once. The sequenced sample consisted of PBMCs. The receptor source for this set is a female donor in good health and CMV-seronegative.

This rearrangement joins TRBV5-1 to TRBJ1-3; the match to TRBD1 covers 8 bases. The CDR3 runs to 15 residues. The trim removed 4 bases at V and 8 bases at J, leaving 11 bases unmatched. Germline CDR1 SGHRS, CDR2 YFSETQ. CDR3 coding DNA: TGCGCCAGCAGCCAGACAGGGGCCTCGGGGCACACCATATATTTT. Its protein is CASSQTGASGHTIYF.

This sequence joins TRBV29-1 and TRBJ2-3, with a tentative D call TRBD2 (5 bases). The CDR3 is 11 residues long. Germline CDR1 reads SQVTM; CDR2 reads ANQGSEA. The CDR3 DNA sequence: TGCAGTGGGGAGAACTCAGATACGCAGTATTTT. Translated, it gives CSGENSDTQYF.

The chain uses TRBV12-5 and TRBJ1-5; the D gene is possibly TRBD1 (5 bases). The CDR3 loop spans 17 amino acids. Germline loops: CDR1 LGHNT, CDR2 FRNRAP. V lost 0 bases and J lost 0, with 12 bases in between. The CDR3 here is CASGLVLGLISNQPQHF. For the CDR3, the DNA is TGTGCTAGTGGTTTGGTATTGGGGCTCATTAGCAATCAGCCCCAGCATTTT. The variable domain in full, completed from reference TRBV12-5 and TRBJ1-5, reads DARVTQTPRHKVTEMGQEVTMRCQPILGHNTVFWYRQTMMQGLELLAYFRNRAPLDDSGMPKDRFSAEMPDATLATLKIQPSEPRDSAVYFCASGLVLGLISNQPQHFGDGTRLSIL.

The V call is TRBV5-1, the J call TRBJ2-5; 13 bases map to TRBD2. J was trimmed by 6 bases and V by 4 bases; bases with no gene match: 6. CDR1 and CDR2 (germline): SGHRS, YFSETQ. The CDR3 consists of 15 residues. This CDR3 reads CASSITSGGAKTQYF. The CDR3 DNA reads TGCGCCAGCAGCATAACTAGCGGGGGGGCAAAGACCCAGTACTTC.

The chain links TRBV29-1 to TRBJ2-2; a possible D gene is TRBD1 (5 bases). Germline V gives CDR1 SQVTM, CDR2 ANQGSEA. Trimming removed 5 bases at V and 4 bases at J, with 17 bases between. The CDR3 contains 15 residues. The chain's CDR3 is CSVLLVGRSTGELFF. CDR3 nucleotides: TGCAGCGTTTTATTGGTGGGGCGTAGCACCGGGGAGCTGTTTTTT.

The rearrangement joins TRBV6-6 to TRBJ2-7, with 9 bases identical to TRBD2. This CDR3 is built from 12 residues. The germline gives CDR1 MNHNY, CDR2 SVGAGI (reference sequence). V lost 11 bases and J lost 2; bases outside the gene matches: 4. In DNA form, the CDR3 reads TGTGCCGCTAGCGGGGTGCCCTACGAGCAGTACTTC. This encodes CAASGVPYEQYF.

The V and J genes are TRBV6-5 and TRBJ1-2; D call uncertain. The CDR3 spans 13 residues. Deletions cut 2 bases from V and 6 bases from J, with 10 bases between. Germline assignment: CDR1 MNHEY and CDR2 SVGAGI. The CDR3 DNA sequence: TGTGCCAGCAGTTACCGACCGGGTGATGGCTACACCTTC. This gives the protein CASSYRPGDGYTF.

This rearrangement joins TRBV5-4 to TRBJ2-1; D call uncertain. Per the germline V gene, CDR1 is SGHNT and CDR2 is YYREEE (reference sequence). The CDR3 has 15 amino acids. V was clipped by 5 bases and J by 0 bases, with 12 bases between them. CDR3 in amino acids: CASRRGSSSYNEQFF. The CDR3 bases are TGTGCCAGCAGAAGAGGATCAAGCTCCTACAATGAGCAGTTCTTC.

The rearrangement links TRBV9 to TRBJ2-7, with TRBD1 identical over 8 bases. From germline, CDR1 is SGDLS and CDR2 YYNGEE. CDR3 length: 15 residues. With 4 bases clipped from V and 2 bases from J, the junction kept 8 bases outside the gene matches. The CDR3 DNA sequence: TGTGCCAGCAGCTACGGACAGGGTAATACCTACGAGCAGTACTTC. This encodes CASSYGQGNTYEQYF.

Of note for this clone: Germline and junction disagree at one end, which may indicate a read error. The chain has TRBV7-9 and TRBJ2-1; 7 bases are shared with TRBD2. Germline values: CDR1 SEHNR, CDR2 FQNEAQ (reference sequence). This CDR3 has 15 amino acids. The CDR3, as DNA: TGTTCCAGCAGCTTGGGGGGGGGAGGGAACAATGAGCAGTTCTTC. Protein: CSSSLGGGGNNEQFF.

This clone appeared a single time. The chain employs TRBV7-9 and TRBJ2-6; 12 bases align to TRBD1. The CDR3 length is 19 residues. V gave up 4 bases and J gave up 2 bases; unmatched junction bases: 9. Germline V gives CDR1 SEHNR, CDR2 FQNEAQ (reference sequence). CDR3 in DNA: TGTGCCAGCAGCTCCTGGGACAGGGGGCCAGGGGCTGGGGCCAACGTCCTGACTTTC. It encodes CASSSWDRGPGAGANVLTF.

The chain links TRBV5-5 to TRBJ1-1; D gene ambiguous. CDR3 length: 11 residues. Germline CDR1 SGHKS, CDR2 YYEKEE (reference sequence). V lost 4 bases to trimming and J lost 6 bases, with 7 bases between them. This CDR3 reads CASSSDAEAFF. CDR3 DNA sequence: TGTGCCAGCAGCAGCGACGCTGAAGCTTTCTTT.

The chain uses TRBV28 and TRBJ2-5, with TRBD1 matching 7 bases. The germline V gene has CDR1 MDHEN and CDR2 SYDVKM. The CDR3 consists of 13 residues. V was pared by 3 bases and J by 7 bases, with 5 bases of the junction left unmatched. The CDR3 coding sequence is TGTGCCAGCAGTTTCGCTGCAGGGGGGACCCAGTACTTC. It specifies CASSFAAGGTQYF.

The chain has TRBV6-1 and TRBJ2-1; TRBD2 matches 12 bases. CDR1 and CDR2 (germline): MNHNS, SASEGT. The V gene end was trimmed by 2 bases and the J gene end by 6 bases; junction bases not matched to a gene: 5. The CDR3 spans 16 residues. The CDR3 sequence is CASSEYGTSGFNEQFF. For the CDR3, the DNA is TGTGCCAGCAGTGAATACGGGACTAGCGGGTTCAATGAGCAGTTCTTC.

The chain links TRBV5-1 to TRBJ2-7; D may be TRBD1 (6 bases). The CDR3 length is 15 residues. Trimming took 3 bases from V and 2 from J, leaving 15 bases between them. Germline loops: CDR1 SGHRS, CDR2 YFSETQ. CDR3: CASSWDQGSAYEQYF. The CDR3 DNA sequence: TGCGCCAGCAGCTGGGACCAGGGGAGCGCCTACGAGCAGTACTTC.

This sequence joins TRBV12-5 and TRBJ2-3, with 7 bases that match TRBD2. The V and J ends lost 7 bases and 4 bases, in that order; junction bases with no gene match: 5. This CDR3 spans 13 amino acids. Germline CDR1 and CDR2: LGHNT and FRNRAP. Here the CDR3 DNA reads TGTGCTAGTGTCGGACTAGTTTCAGATACGCAGTATTTT. This encodes CASVGLVSDTQYF.

V and J are TRBV7-7 and TRBJ2-5; D may be TRBD1 (6 bases). The CDR3 has 15 amino acids. Trimming left V 5 bases short and J 5 bases short, with 18 bases between. CDR1 SSHAT and CDR2 FNYEAQ come from the germline V gene (reference sequence). The CDR3: CASSLQTGRGETQYF. The DNA of the CDR3 is TGTGCCAGCAGCCTCCAGACAGGTCGTGGGGAGACCCAGTACTTC.